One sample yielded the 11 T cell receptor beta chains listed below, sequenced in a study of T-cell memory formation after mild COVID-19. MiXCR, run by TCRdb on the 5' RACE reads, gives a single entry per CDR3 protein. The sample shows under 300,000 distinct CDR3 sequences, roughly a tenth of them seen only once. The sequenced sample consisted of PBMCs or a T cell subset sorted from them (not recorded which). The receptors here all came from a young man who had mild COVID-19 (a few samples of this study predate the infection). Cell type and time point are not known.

The CDR3 is CASSLLGTGVEAFF. DNA for the CDR3: TGTGCCAGCAGCTTATTGGGGACAGGCGTTGAAGCTTTCTTT. The genes are TRBV13 and TRBJ1-1; 8 bases map to TRBD1. Losses at the gene ends were 2 bases for V and 7 bases for J; bases not matched to a gene: 6. The germline V gene has CDR1 PRHDT and CDR2 FYEKMQ (reference sequence). The CDR3 runs 14 residues.

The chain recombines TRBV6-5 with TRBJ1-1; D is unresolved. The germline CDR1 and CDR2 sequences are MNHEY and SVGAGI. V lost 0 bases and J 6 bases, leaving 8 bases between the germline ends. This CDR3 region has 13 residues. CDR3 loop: CASSYSNWAEAFF. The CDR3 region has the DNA TGTGCCAGCAGTTACTCGAATTGGGCTGAAGCTTTCTTT.

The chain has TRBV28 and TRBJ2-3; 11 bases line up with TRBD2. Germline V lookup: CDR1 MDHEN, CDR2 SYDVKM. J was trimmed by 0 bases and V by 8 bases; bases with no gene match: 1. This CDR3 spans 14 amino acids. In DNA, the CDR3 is TGTGCCAGCCTAGCGGGGGGTAGCACAGATACGCAGTATTTT. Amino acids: CASLAGGSTDTQYF.

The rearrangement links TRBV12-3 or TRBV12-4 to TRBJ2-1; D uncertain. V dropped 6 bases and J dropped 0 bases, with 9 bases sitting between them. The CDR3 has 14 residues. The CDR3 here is CASRAFSSYNEQFF. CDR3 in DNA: TGTGCCAGCAGGGCGTTTAGCTCCTACAATGAGCAGTTCTTC.

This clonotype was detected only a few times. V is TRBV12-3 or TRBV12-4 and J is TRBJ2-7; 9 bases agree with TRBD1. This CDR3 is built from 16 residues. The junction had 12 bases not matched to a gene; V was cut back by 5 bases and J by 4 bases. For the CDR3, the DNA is TGTGCCAGCAGTGTTTCTACAGGGGGCAGTTTATACGAGCAGTACGTC. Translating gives CASSVSTGGSLYEQYV.

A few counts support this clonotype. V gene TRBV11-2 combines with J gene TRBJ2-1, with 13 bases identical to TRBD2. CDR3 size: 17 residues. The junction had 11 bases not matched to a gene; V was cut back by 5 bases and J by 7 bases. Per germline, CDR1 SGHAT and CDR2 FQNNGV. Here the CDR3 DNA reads TGTGCCAGCAGCCAGACTAGCGGGGGGCCCACGGGGAATGAGCAGTTCTTC. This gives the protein CASSQTSGGPTGNEQFF.

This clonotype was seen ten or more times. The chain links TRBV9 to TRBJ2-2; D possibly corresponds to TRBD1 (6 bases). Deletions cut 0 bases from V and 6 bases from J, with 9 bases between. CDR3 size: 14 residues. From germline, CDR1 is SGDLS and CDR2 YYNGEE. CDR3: CASSVGPGAGELFF. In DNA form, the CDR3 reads TGTGCCAGCAGCGTAGGTCCAGGGGCCGGGGAGCTGTTTTTT.

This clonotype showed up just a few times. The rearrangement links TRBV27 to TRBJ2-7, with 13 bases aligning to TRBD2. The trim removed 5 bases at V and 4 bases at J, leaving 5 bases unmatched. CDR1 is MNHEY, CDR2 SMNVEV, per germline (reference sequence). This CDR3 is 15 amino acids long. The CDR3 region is CASSPGTSGAYEQYV. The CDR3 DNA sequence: TGTGCCAGCAGTCCAGGGACTAGCGGGGCTTACGAGCAGTACGTC.

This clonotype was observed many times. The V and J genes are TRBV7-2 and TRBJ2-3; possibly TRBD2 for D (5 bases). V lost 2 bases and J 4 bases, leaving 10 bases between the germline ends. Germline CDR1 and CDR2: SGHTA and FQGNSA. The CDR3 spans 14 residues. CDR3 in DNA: TGTGCCAGCAGCTTAACGGAGGTCGCAGATACGCAGTATTTT. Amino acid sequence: CASSLTEVADTQYF.

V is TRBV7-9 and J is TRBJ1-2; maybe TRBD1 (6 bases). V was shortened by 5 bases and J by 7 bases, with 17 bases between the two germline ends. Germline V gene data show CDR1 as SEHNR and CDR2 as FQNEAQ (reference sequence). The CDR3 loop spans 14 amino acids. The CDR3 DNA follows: TGTGCCAGCAGCCGATCCACAGGGAAACTTGGCTACACCTTC. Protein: CASSRSTGKLGYTF.

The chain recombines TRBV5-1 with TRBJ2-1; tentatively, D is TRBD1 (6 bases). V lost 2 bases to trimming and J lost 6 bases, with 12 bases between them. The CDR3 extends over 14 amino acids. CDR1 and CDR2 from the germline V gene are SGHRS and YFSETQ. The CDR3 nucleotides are TGCGCCAGCAGCTTACAGGGAGCCCCCAATGAGCAGTTCTTC. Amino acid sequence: CASSLQGAPNEQFF.